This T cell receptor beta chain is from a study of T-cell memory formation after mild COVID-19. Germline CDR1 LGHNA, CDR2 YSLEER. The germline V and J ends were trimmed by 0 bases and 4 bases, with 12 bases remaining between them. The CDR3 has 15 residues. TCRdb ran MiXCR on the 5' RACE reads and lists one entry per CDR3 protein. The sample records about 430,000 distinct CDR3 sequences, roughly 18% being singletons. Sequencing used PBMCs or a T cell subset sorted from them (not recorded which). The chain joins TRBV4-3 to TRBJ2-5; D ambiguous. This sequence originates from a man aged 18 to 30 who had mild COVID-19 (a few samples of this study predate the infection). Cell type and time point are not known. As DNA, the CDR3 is TGCGCCAGCAGCCAAGAACAACCTAGGCGAGAGACCCAGTACTTC. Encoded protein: CASSQEQPRRETQYF.